Presented here are 12 T cell receptor beta chains from one specimen sequenced in a study of breast tumors, draining lymph nodes, adjacent tissues. MiXCR was run by TCRdb on the multiplex PCR reads, yielding one entry per CDR3 protein. Among approximately 13,000 distinct CDR3 sequences listed, about 50% were seen once. Sequenced material: tumor-adjacent breast tissue. The receptors were sampled from a female donor with breast cancer. Some clones in this sample may be carry-over from other donors' samples.

The gene calls are TRBV10-3 and TRBJ1-2, with D unresolved. Germline values: CDR1 ENHRY, CDR2 SYGVKD. The V end lost 6 bases, the J end lost 2 bases, and 10 bases lay between the germline ends. The CDR3 loop spans 13 amino acids. CDR3 in amino acids: CAISSAGNYGYTF. The DNA for the CDR3 is TGTGCCATCAGCTCTGCGGGGAACTATGGCTACACCTTC.

The chain employs TRBV18 and TRBJ1-3; D is perhaps TRBD1 (6 bases). The CDR3 runs to 14 residues. Looked up from germline, CDR1 is KGHSH and CDR2 is LQKENI. The V gene lost 3 bases and the J gene lost 3 bases, with 9 bases spanning the gap. CDR3 DNA: TGTGCCAGCTCACCCCACAGGGATGGAAACACCATATATTTT. The encoded protein is CASSPHRDGNTIYF.

The rearrangement joins TRBV30 to TRBJ1-6; the D is unclear. CDR3 length: 11 residues. Germline V gene data show CDR1 as GTSNPN and CDR2 as SVGIG (reference sequence). V was pared by 0 bases and J by 13 bases, with 7 bases between. CDR3 in DNA: TGTGCCTGGAGTGTAAGTGAGCCCCTCCACTTT. Amino acids: CAWSVSEPLHF.

This clonotype was seen at least ten times. The chain combines TRBV11-3 with TRBJ2-5; 13 nucleotides align to TRBD2. The CDR3 is made up of 15 amino acids. J lost 2 bases, V lost 5 bases, and 2 bases had no gene match. Looked up from germline, CDR1 is SGHNT and CDR2 is YENEEA. Written as DNA, the CDR3 is TGTGCCAGCAGCCCGGGACTAGCGGGACAAGAGACCCAGTACTTC. Its protein is CASSPGLAGQETQYF.

This clonotype has more than one count but fewer than ten. The J gene is TRBJ2-3, the V gene TRBV7-2, with TRBD2 matching 11 bases. This CDR3 has 14 amino acids. Unmatched junction bases numbered 9, after V lost 2 bases and J lost 14 bases. CDR1 SGHTA and CDR2 FQGNSA come from the germline V gene. The CDR3 sequence is CASSLSVLAGGAYF. CDR3 nucleotides: TGTGCCAGCAGCTTATCGGTTCTAGCGGGGGGCGCGTATTTT.

The chain combines TRBV5-8 with TRBJ2-1, with 11 bases fitting TRBD2. This CDR3 region has 14 residues. Germline CDR1 reads SGHTS; CDR2 reads YDEGEE. J was trimmed by 10 bases and V by 3 bases; bases with no gene match: 6. CDR3 sequence: CASSYSGGAGEQFF. CDR3 sequence (DNA): TGTGCCAGCAGCTATAGCGGGGGGGCCGGAGAGCAGTTCTTC.

In this sample, this clonotype turned up many times. CDR3 protein: CASSPREGRADTQYF. The CDR3 nucleotides read TGTGCCAGCAGTCCGCGGGAGGGCCGAGCAGATACGCAGTATTTT. This chain joins TRBV27 and TRBJ2-3; 9 positions match TRBD2. CDR3 length: 15 amino acids. J gave up 4 bases and V 5 bases, and 7 bases lay outside the gene matches. The germline CDR1 and CDR2 sequences are MNHEY and SMNVEV (reference sequence).

The chain has TRBV20-1 and TRBJ2-1; 9 nucleotides line up with TRBD2. The CDR3 sequence is 16 residues long. J gave up 5 bases and V 4 bases, and 12 bases lay outside the gene matches. Germline V gene sequence: CDR1 DFQATT, CDR2 SNEGSKA (reference sequence). The CDR3 DNA reads TGCAGTGCTAAAGAGGGCGGGAGGGCCATGGACAATGAGCAGTTCTTC. This gives the protein CSAKEGGRAMDNEQFF.

The chain combines TRBV7-9 with TRBJ1-6; D may be TRBD1 (6 bases). This CDR3 spans 15 amino acids. Germline CDR1 SEHNR, CDR2 FQNEAQ (reference sequence). Trimming cost V 2 bases and J 9 bases, with 14 bases left between them. The CDR3 is CASSLSDLGGSPLHF. Here the CDR3 DNA reads TGTGCCAGCAGCTTATCAGACCTAGGGGGTTCACCCCTCCACTTT.

By its share, this clonotype is medium-sized. CDR3 in amino acids: CASSPGTNYEQYF. For the CDR3, the DNA is TGTGCCAGCAGCCCAGGGACTAACTACGAGCAGTACTTC. The J gene is TRBJ2-7, the V gene TRBV9, with TRBD2 matching 7 bases. The V segment lost 4 bases and the J segment 3 bases; nucleotides outside the gene matches: 4. The CDR3 runs to 13 residues. Germline V gene sequence: CDR1 SGDLS, CDR2 YYNGEE.

This clonotype has ten or more counts. The CDR3 DNA sequence: TGTGCCAGCAGCACGGGACGGCCTAATGAAAAACTGTTTTTT. Protein sequence: CASSTGRPNEKLFF. V gene TRBV5-6 combines with J gene TRBJ1-4; TRBD1 is a possible D gene (5 bases). Trimming removed 4 bases from V and 3 bases from J, with 10 bases in between. CDR1 SGHDT and CDR2 YYEEEE come from the germline V gene. The CDR3 totals 14 residues. Combining the CDR3 with reference TRBV5-6 and TRBJ1-4 gives the whole variable domain DAGVTQSPTHLIKTRGQQVTLRCSPKSGHDTVSWYQQALGQGPQFIFQYYEEEERQRGNFPDRFSGHQFPNYSSELNVNALLLGDSALYLCASSTGRPNEKLFFGSGTQLSVL.

CDR3 nucleotides: TGTGCCAGCAACGGTGCTGGGGTAAACTACGAGCAGTACTTC. The encoded protein is CASNGAGVNYEQYF. V gene TRBV6-1 combines with J gene TRBJ2-7, with D unresolved. Trimming left V 7 bases short and J 3 bases short, with 16 bases between. This CDR3 has 14 amino acids. Germline V lookup: CDR1 MNHNS, CDR2 SASEGT.